These T cell receptor beta chains were read from a single sample in a study of spatial heterogeneity in lung cancer. One entry per CDR3 protein results from TCRdb running MiXCR on the 5' RACE reads. The sample lists about 29,000 distinct CDR3 sequences; about 10% were seen once. The source material was PBMCs, sampled at follow-up. The receptor set was obtained from a female donor with early-stage non-small cell lung cancer. Both conserved end residues are trimmed from each CDR3.

15 | TRBV28 | ASSFTPPGGPYNEQF
13 | TRBV5-6 | ASTLGGLPTGELF
14 | TRBV28 | ASSLSPGQGSDTQY
14 | TRBV19 | ASTLFPTGANTEAF
12 | TRBV11-2 | ASSLAGRQETQY
14 | TRBV5-4 | ASSERTSGPTDTQY
13 | TRBV7-8 | ASSPQDWAVGELF
15 | TRBV7-2 | ASSFPTSGGAKETQY
13 | TRBV20-1 | SAVGDRGGNQPQH
12 | TRBV12-3/TRBV12-4 | ASSLRGSNQPQH
12 | TRBV28 | ASIPSGGRYEQY
9 | TRBV6-2/TRBV6-3 | ASSSPYGYT
14 | TRBV11-3 | ASSSTTVSGANVLT
13 | TRBV7-2 | ASSLARGLTGELF
12 | TRBV20-1 | SARVGQGYSPLH
12 | TRBV20-1 | SADSGRERNIQY
11 | TRBV6-2/TRBV6-3 | ASSYGLRNEQF
13 | TRBV7-8 | ASSPGTVSTDTQY
13 | TRBV7-9 | ASTPGDGNLYGYT
11 | TRBV29-1 | SVVQGKNTEAF
12 | TRBV28 | ARNTRGATDTQY
12 | TRBV29-1 | SVSPTSSGGELF
12 | TRBV11-3 | ASSLGSGNTEAF
15 | TRBV7-6 | ASSLGFGTMLTGEQY
10 | TRBV5-1 | ASRAVGTEQF
12 | TRBV7-2 | ASSLAWGGETQY
11 | TRBV7-9 | ASSLEPNYGYT